This TCR beta chain was sequenced during a study of vaccination effects on CD4 cells after COVID-19. The assay was immunoSEQ multiplex PCR, and TCRdb's table has in-frame clones only and misses some. This sample has tens of thousands of clones, with about 74% found just once. The study's findings and limits: Clones from infection and from vaccination both contracted markedly late after vaccination. Recruitment yielded few convalescent patients, and the study had no early post-infection timepoints.

Using viral peptide pools, the ViraFEST assay grew out antigen-specific CD4+ T cells prior to sequencing. When about ten days of culture had elapsed, CD4+ T cells were isolated. No vaccinee had earlier SARS-CoV-2 infection, and nucleocapsid antibodies were negative. On day 3 and again on day 7, half the medium was replaced with IL-2 medium. About this clone itself: Its specificity is not known.

The CDR3 is made up of 16 amino acids. The germline V gene encodes CDR1 SQVTM and CDR2 ANQGSEA. V was clipped by 5 bases and J by 7 bases; unmatched bases: 14. The source was CD4+ T cells from PBMCs cultured with SARS-CoV-2 spike peptides, collected before COVID-19 vaccination. The sequence was collected from a human donor who received a COVID-19 vaccine. The chain links TRBV29-1 to TRBJ2-1, with 10 bases matching TRBD1. This CDR3 reads CSVPKTGTGVWNEQFF. CDR3 nucleotides: TGCAGCGTTCCAAAAACCGGGACAGGGGTTTGGAATGAGCAGTTCTTC.